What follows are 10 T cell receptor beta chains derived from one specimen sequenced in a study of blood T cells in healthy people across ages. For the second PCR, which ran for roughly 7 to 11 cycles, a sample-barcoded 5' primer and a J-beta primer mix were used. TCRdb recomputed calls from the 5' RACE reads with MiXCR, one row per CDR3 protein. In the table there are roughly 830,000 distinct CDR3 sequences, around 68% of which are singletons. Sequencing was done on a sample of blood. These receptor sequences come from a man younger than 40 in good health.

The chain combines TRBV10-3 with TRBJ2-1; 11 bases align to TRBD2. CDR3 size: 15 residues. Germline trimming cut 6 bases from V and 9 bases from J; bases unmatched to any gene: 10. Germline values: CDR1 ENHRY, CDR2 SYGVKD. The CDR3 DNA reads TGTGCCATCAGCTCGACTAGCGGGGAGCAGGGTGAGCAGTTCTTC. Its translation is CAISSTSGEQGEQFF.

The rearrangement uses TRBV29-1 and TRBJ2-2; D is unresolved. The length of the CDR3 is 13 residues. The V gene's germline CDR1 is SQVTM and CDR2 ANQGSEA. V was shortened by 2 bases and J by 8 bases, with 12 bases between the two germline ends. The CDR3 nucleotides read TGCAGCGTTGAAAAGGCACCCGGTGGGGAGCTGTTTTTT. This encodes CSVEKAPGGELFF.

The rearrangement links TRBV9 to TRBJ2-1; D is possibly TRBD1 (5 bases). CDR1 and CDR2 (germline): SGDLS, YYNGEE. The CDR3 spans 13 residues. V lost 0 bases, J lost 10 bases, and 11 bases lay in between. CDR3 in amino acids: CASSVAVRQEQFF. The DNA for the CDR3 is TGTGCCAGCAGCGTAGCGGTTCGACAGGAGCAGTTCTTC.

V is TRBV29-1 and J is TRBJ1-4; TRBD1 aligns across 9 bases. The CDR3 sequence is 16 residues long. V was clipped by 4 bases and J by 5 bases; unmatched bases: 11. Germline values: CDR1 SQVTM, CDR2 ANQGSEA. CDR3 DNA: TGCAGCGTTGCTTCTTCCGGGACAGGGCTAAATGAAAAACTGTTTTTT. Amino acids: CSVASSGTGLNEKLFF.

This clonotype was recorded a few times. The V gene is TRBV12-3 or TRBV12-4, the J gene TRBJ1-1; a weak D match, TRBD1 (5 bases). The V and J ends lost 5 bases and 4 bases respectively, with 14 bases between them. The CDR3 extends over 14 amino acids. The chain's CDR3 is CASSKAGGTTEAFF. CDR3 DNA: TGTGCCAGCAGTAAAGCAGGAGGGACCACTGAAGCTTTCTTT.

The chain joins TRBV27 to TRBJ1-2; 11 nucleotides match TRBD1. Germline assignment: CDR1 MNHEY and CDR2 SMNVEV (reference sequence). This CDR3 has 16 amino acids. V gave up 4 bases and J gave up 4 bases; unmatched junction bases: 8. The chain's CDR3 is CASSWGPGQGAYGYTF. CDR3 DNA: TGTGCCAGCAGTTGGGGGCCCGGACAGGGGGCCTATGGCTACACCTTC.

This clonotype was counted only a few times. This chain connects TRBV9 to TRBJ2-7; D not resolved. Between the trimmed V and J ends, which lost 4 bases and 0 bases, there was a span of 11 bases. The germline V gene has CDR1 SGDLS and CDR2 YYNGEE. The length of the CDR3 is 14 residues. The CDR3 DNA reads TGTGCCAGCAGCCCACTTCTATTCTCCTACGAGCAGTACTTC. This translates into CASSPLLFSYEQYF. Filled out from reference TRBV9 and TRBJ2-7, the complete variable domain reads DSGVTQTPKHLITATGQRVTLRCSPRSGDLSVYWYQQSLDQGLQFLIQYYNGEERAKGNILERFSAQQFPDLHSELNLSSLELGDSALYFCASSPLLFSYEQYFGPGTRLTVT.

CDR3 sequence reads: CASSASLGHYGYTF. The DNA of the CDR3 is TGTGCCAGCAGTGCCAGCCTCGGGCACTATGGCTACACCTTC. The chain uses TRBV6-2 or TRBV6-3 and TRBJ1-2; no reliable D call. The germline V gene encodes CDR1 MNHEY and CDR2 SVGEGT. V was trimmed by 5 bases and J by 3 bases, leaving 13 bases between them. The CDR3 contains 14 residues.

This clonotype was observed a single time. CDR3 amino acids: CASGQGSAEETQYF. CDR3 in DNA: TGTGCCAGCGGACAGGGATCCGCGGAGGAGACCCAGTACTTC. This rearrangement joins TRBV4-2 to TRBJ2-5; 8 nucleotides line up with TRBD1. The germline CDR1 and CDR2 sequences are LGHNA and YNFKEQ. The CDR3 covers 14 residues. Trimming at V came to 8 bases and at J to 5 bases, leaving 10 bases not matched to a gene.

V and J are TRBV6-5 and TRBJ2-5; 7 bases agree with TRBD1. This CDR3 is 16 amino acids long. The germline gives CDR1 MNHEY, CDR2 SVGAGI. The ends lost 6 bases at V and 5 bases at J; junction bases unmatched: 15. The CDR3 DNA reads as TGTGCCAGCAGGCCTAGTCTGACAGGGTTAGGCGAGACCCAGTACTTC. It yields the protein CASRPSLTGLGETQYF.